These 8 T cell receptor beta chains were all obtained from the same sample, sequenced in a study of cytomegalovirus exposure and HLA in healthy donors. Use of 60 Vbeta and 13 Jbeta primers characterized the PCR. This table comes from immunoSEQ multiplex PCR, and its TCRdb copy is limited to in-frame clones, with some not included. Of roughly 71,000 clones listed, roughly 60% were seen once; the top ten hold about 3%. Sequencing was done on a sample of PBMCs. Receptors originate from a young man in good health and CMV-seronegative.

This clone was seen once. The CDR3 spells CASSKTSPLYQETQYF. As DNA, the CDR3 is TGCGCCAGCAGCAAGACTAGCCCGCTCTATCAAGAGACCCAGTACTTC. V usage is TRBV5-1 and J usage is TRBJ2-5; 7 positions match TRBD2. Germline V CDR1 and CDR2: SGHRS, YFSETQ. Unmatched junction bases numbered 11, after V lost 4 bases and J lost 2 bases. The CDR3 runs to 16 residues. The variable domain in full, completed from reference TRBV5-1 and TRBJ2-5, reads KAGVTQTPRYLIKTRGQQVTLSCSPISGHRSVSWYQQTPGQGLQFLFEYFSETQRNKGNFPGRFSGRQFSNSRSEMNVSTLELGDSALYLCASSKTSPLYQETQYFGPGTRLLVL.

In this sample, this clone turned up a few times. The chain has TRBV10-3 and TRBJ2-2, with TRBD1 identical over 8 bases. The CDR3 is 15 amino acids. Germline trimming cut 3 bases from V and 7 bases from J; bases unmatched to any gene: 7. In germline, CDR1 is ENHRY, CDR2 SYGVKD. CDR3: CAISEPTGEVGELFF. The DNA for the CDR3 is TGTGCCATCAGTGAACCGACAGGGGAGGTCGGGGAGCTGTTTTTT.

The chain uses TRBV7-8 and TRBJ1-4, with TRBD1 identical over 7 bases. Germline lookup yields CDR1 SGHVS and CDR2 FQNEAQ. Trimming cost V 5 bases and J 4 bases; bases outside gene matches: 7. The CDR3 is 15 amino acids. The CDR3 protein is CASSTHRGLNEKLFF. The CDR3 nucleotides are TGTGCCAGCAGCACCCACAGGGGACTTAATGAAAAACTGTTTTTT.

The V and J genes are TRBV4-2 and TRBJ2-3; 8 bases agree with TRBD2. The CDR3 loop spans 17 amino acids. Germline V CDR1 and CDR2: LGHNA, YNFKEQ. With 1 base clipped from V and 0 bases from J, the junction kept 6 bases outside the gene matches. This CDR3 reads CASSQARTSTSTDTQYF. CDR3 bases: TGTGCCAGCAGCCAAGCCAGGACTAGCACTAGCACAGATACGCAGTATTTT.

The V and J genes are TRBV27 and TRBJ1-1, with D hard to call. With 6 bases removed from V and 3 bases from J, the gap between germline ends came to 11 bases. Germline V CDR1 and CDR2: MNHEY, SMNVEV (reference sequence). The CDR3 extends over 13 amino acids. This CDR3 is CASRGLGYTEAFF. The CDR3 DNA follows: TGTGCCAGCAGAGGTTTGGGCTACACTGAAGCTTTCTTT.

The gene calls are TRBV29-1 and TRBJ2-7, with 9 bases fitting TRBD1. The CDR3 is made up of 12 amino acids. V dropped 6 bases and J dropped 2; count of bases not matched to a gene: 2. Germline V CDR1 and CDR2: SQVTM, ANQGSEA. The CDR3 here is CSVGTGTYEQYF. CDR3 nucleotide sequence: TGCAGCGTGGGGACAGGGACCTACGAGCAGTACTTC.

V is TRBV14 and J is TRBJ2-7; D possibly corresponds to TRBD1 (5 bases). Germline loops: CDR1 SGHDN, CDR2 FVKESK. The V gene lost 0 bases and the J gene lost 4 bases, with 25 bases spanning the gap. CDR3 length: 19 residues. The CDR3, as DNA: TGTGCCAGCAGCCAAGAAAGGGGTCTCGTGGCCCATACTGAGTACGAGCAGTACTTC. Protein: CASSQERGLVAHTEYEQYF.

The chain links TRBV6-5 to TRBJ2-5, with TRBD1 matching 9 bases. Unmatched junction bases numbered 6, after V lost 0 bases and J lost 4 bases. Germline CDR1 MNHEY, CDR2 SVGAGI. The CDR3 has 16 amino acids. The CDR3 loop is CASSYSRTGAVETQYF. The CDR3 DNA is TGTGCCAGCAGTTACTCGCGGACAGGGGCGGTAGAGACCCAGTACTTC.